This T cell receptor beta chain was recorded in a study of molecular identifiers for immune sequencing clone quantification. About the study: For replicates, RNA isolated from roughly 21,000 or 96,000 naive CD8 cells was divided into five portions, of which four were sequenced.

Using its own MiXCR run on the PCR reads, TCRdb lists one record per CDR3 protein. The sample carries approximately 12,000 distinct CDR3 sequences, roughly 15% recorded once. This clonotype was seen many times. Its antigen is as yet unknown. Germline values: CDR1 SGHTA, CDR2 FQGNSA. The length of the CDR3 is 12 residues. The germline V and J ends were trimmed by 5 bases and 2 bases, with 7 bases remaining between them. The study's findings and limits: Clones exceeding 20 RNA copies carried over 98% of effector molecules but under 1% of naive-cell molecules. Detecting spiked Jurkat TCR RNA from one cell among roughly 1 million naive cells was reportedly possible.

Naive CD8 T cells were picked out by sorting for CD8+CD4-CCR7+CD45RA+. Material for sequencing was naive CD8+ T cells from blood, with Jurkat cell RNA spiked in. Subset noted: FACS-sorted CD8+CD4-CCR7+CD45RA+ naive T cells. The rearrangement uses TRBV7-2 and TRBJ2-7, with D unclear. The receptor was isolated from a human donor in good health. Some libraries in this study had Jurkat cell RNA spiked in. CDR3 coding DNA: TGTGCCAGCAGCCTTACCCCCTACGAGCAGTACTTC. Amino acid sequence: CASSLTPYEQYF.